This T cell receptor (beta chain) was identified in a study of control samples from healthy donors and cancer patients. The method was immunoSEQ multiplex PCR; TCRdb's version includes in-frame clones alone and lacks a portion of them. Here the sample spans 21,000 or so clones, more than 70% being singletons. The V gene end was trimmed by 5 bases and the J gene end by 4 bases; junction bases not matched to a gene: 3. The CDR3 extends over 14 amino acids. Per the germline V gene, CDR1 is SEHNR and CDR2 is FQNEAQ (reference sequence). This clone was detected a few times. In the same sample, other DNA sequences code for this CDR3.

The material sequenced was PBMCs. This chain uses TRBV7-9 with TRBJ1-5; 9 bases are a match to TRBD1. The clonotype was recovered from a man aged 55 to 70 with head and neck cancer. CDR3 coding DNA: TGTGCCAGCAGCCCGGGACAGGGTAATCAGCCCCAGCATTTT. Protein product: CASSPGQGNQPQHF. The entire variable domain, with the rest obtained from reference TRBV7-9 and TRBJ1-5, is as follows: DTGVSQNPRHKITKRGQNVTFRCDPISEHNRLYWYRQTLGQGPEFLTYFQNEAQLEKSRLLSDRFSAERPKGSFSTLEIQRTEQGDSAMYLCASSPGQGNQPQHFGDGTRLSIL.